This entry features one T cell receptor beta chain sequence. The record originates from a study of blood T cell repertoires in COVID-19. Overall study: Spain, Italy and the United States supplied samples that represented acute and convalescent COVID-19. PBMCs, B-cell-depleted T cells, or T cells were the source of the cDNA or gDNA that made up the material.

Under the authors' procedure: Estimation of nucleated cell counts was performed using reference gene primer amplification. This table comes from immunoSEQ multiplex PCR, and its TCRdb copy is limited to in-frame clones, with some not included. V, J and clone size reflect that table, while D and trimming were determined from the DNA. The sample lists over 200,000 clones, approximately 86% seen once, with around 10% in the top ten. The V end lost 7 bases, the J end lost 2 bases, and 15 bases lay between the germline ends. This CDR3 is built from 14 residues. Germline CDR1 reads LNHDA; CDR2 reads SQIVND (reference sequence).

Material: peripheral blood. The genes are TRBV19 and TRBJ2-7, with D maybe TRBD1 (5 bases). The receptor was isolated from a man aged 35-49 years who had recovered from COVID-19. The CDR3 sequence is CASNRQTVTYEQYF. The DNA for the CDR3 is TGTGCCAGTAACCGCCAGACAGTTACCTACGAGCAGTACTTC.